This T cell receptor beta chain was captured by sequencing in a study of T cell responses to AZD1222 COVID-19 vaccine. Some clones are missing from TCRdb's copy, which holds only in-frame ones; the method was immunoSEQ multiplex PCR. The sample yields roughly 140,000 clones, approximately 90% seen once. The V gene lost 4 bases and the J gene lost 5 bases, with 14 bases spanning the gap. The CDR3 extends over 15 amino acids. Germline V gives CDR1 KGHSH, CDR2 LQKENI. This TCR was sampled from an adult in good health. The sample consisted of peripheral blood, taken on day 0 of AZD1222 vaccination. This chain uses TRBV18 with TRBJ1-4, with D perhaps TRBD1 (6 bases). CDR3 sequence (DNA): TGTGCCAGCTCACAACAGGGAGCCCCCAATGAAAAACTGTTTTTT. Encoded protein: CASSQQGAPNEKLFF.